This T cell receptor (beta chain) comes out of a study of identical twins. Germline CDR1 and CDR2: SGHTA and FQGNSA. This CDR3 has 16 residues. The trim removed 5 bases at V and 1 base at J, leaving 5 bases unmatched. This clonotype appeared a few times. Using its own MiXCR run on the 5' RACE reads, TCRdb lists one record per CDR3 protein. The table includes 1.5 million to 2 million distinct CDR3 sequences, less than 40% detected once. The sequence was obtained from a newborn girl in good health. Sequencing was carried out using cord blood. V and J are TRBV7-2 and TRBJ2-7; 13 bases align to TRBD2. The CDR3 coding sequence is TGTGCCAGCAGCCCCGGGACTAGCGGGATATCCTACGAGCAGTACTTC. Protein product: CASSPGTSGISYEQYF. The variable domain in full, with the rest retrieved from reference TRBV7-2 and TRBJ2-7, is GAGVSQSPSNKVTEKGKDVELRCDPISGHTALYWYRQSLGQGLEFLIYFQGNSAPDKSGLPSDRFSAERTGGSVSTLTIQRTQQEDSAVYLCASSPGTSGISYEQYFGPGTRLTVT.